These 26 T cell receptor beta chains came from one sample sequenced in a study of identifying expanded T cells in peripheral blood. The method was immunoSEQ multiplex PCR; TCRdb's version includes in-frame clones alone and lacks a portion of them. The table shows some 96,000 clones, with 88% occurring only once. Sequencing input: blood. Receptor source: a person aged 18 to 70 in good health.

This chain joins TRBV7-2 and TRBJ1-2; TRBD1 aligns across 9 bases. The CDR3 totals 15 residues. J gave up 4 bases and V 4 bases, and 7 bases lay outside the gene matches. Germline CDR1 is SGHTA and CDR2 is FQGNSA. CDR3: CASSSRDRVVYGYTF. In DNA, the CDR3 is TGTGCCAGCAGCTCAAGGGACAGGGTTGTCTATGGCTACACCTTC.

As concerns this clone: At the DNA level, this CDR3 is encoded by other sequences in the same sample as well. The gene calls are TRBV29-1 and TRBJ1-2; 8 bases are a match to TRBD1. J was trimmed by 4 bases and V by 6 bases; bases with no gene match: 4. The CDR3 runs to 12 residues. CDR1 SQVTM and CDR2 ANQGSEA come from the germline V gene. The CDR3 loop is CSVVGQGYGYTF. The CDR3 nucleotides are TGCAGCGTGGTCGGACAGGGCTATGGCTACACCTTC.

This sequence joins TRBV5-4 and TRBJ2-7, with D unresolved. The V end lost 2 bases, the J end lost 1 base, and 13 bases lay between the germline ends. Germline CDR1 SGHNT, CDR2 YYREEE (reference sequence). The CDR3 sequence is 15 residues long. The CDR3 DNA follows: TGTGCCAGCAGCTTTGAAGTGACACCTTCCTACGAGCAGTACTTC. Its protein is CASSFEVTPSYEQYF.

The chain employs TRBV2 and TRBJ1-1; D perhaps matches TRBD1 (6 bases). Germline V lookup: CDR1 SNHLY, CDR2 FYNNEI. The V gene lost 5 bases and the J gene lost 1 base, with 14 bases spanning the gap. The CDR3 sequence is 15 residues long. CDR3 sequence: CASSLRLTGNTEAFF. Written as DNA, the CDR3 is TGTGCCAGCAGTCTCCGGCTGACAGGGAACACTGAAGCTTTCTTT. Looking up the rest from reference TRBV2 and TRBJ1-1 gives the full variable domain: EPEVTQTPSHQVTQMGQEVILRCVPISNHLYFYWYRQILGQKVEFLVSFYNNEISEKSEIFDDQFSVERPDGSNFTLKIRSTKLEDSAMYFCASSLRLTGNTEAFFGQGTRLTVV.

The chain links TRBV19 to TRBJ1-1, with a possible D match to TRBD1 (5 bases). Germline V lookup: CDR1 LNHDA, CDR2 SQIVND (reference sequence). Trimming stripped 5 bases from V and 2 bases from J, with 12 bases between. CDR3 length: 14 residues. Here the CDR3 reads CASSRVGQNTEAFF. CDR3 coding DNA: TGTGCCAGTAGTCGGGTCGGACAAAACACTGAAGCTTTCTTT.

The chain uses TRBV6-1 and TRBJ1-4; D is perhaps TRBD1 (5 bases). Germline V gene data show CDR1 as MNHNS and CDR2 as SASEGT. V dropped 0 bases and J dropped 3 bases, with 11 bases sitting between them. The length of the CDR3 is 16 residues. In DNA, the CDR3 is TGTGCCAGCAGTGAAGCATGGGGCAGGTCTAATGAAAAACTGTTTTTT. It is translated as CASSEAWGRSNEKLFF.

The chain employs TRBV4-1 and TRBJ2-3; D is uncertain. This CDR3 spans 13 amino acids. Trimming stripped 3 bases from V and 2 bases from J, with 6 bases between. Germline V gene sequence: CDR1 MGHRA, CDR2 YSYEKL. CDR3 nucleotides: TGCGCCAGCAGCCACCCCCTCACAGATACGCAGTATTTT. Residues: CASSHPLTDTQYF.

The chain combines TRBV29-1 with TRBJ2-2; 8 bases match TRBD1. After removal of 7 bases from V and 0 bases from J, the junction contained 1 base not matched to a gene. This CDR3 has 13 amino acids. The germline V gene has CDR1 SQVTM and CDR2 ANQGSEA. CDR3: CSADRANTGELFF. The CDR3 DNA follows: TGCAGCGCGGACAGGGCGAACACCGGGGAGCTGTTTTTT.

The chain joins TRBV18 to TRBJ1-1, with D perhaps TRBD1 (6 bases). This CDR3 comprises 14 residues. Germline V gives CDR1 KGHSH, CDR2 LQKENI. V was cut by 3 bases and J by 4 bases, with 12 bases left in between. CDR3 region: CASSPTGGGTEAFF. The DNA of the CDR3 is TGTGCCAGCTCACCCACCGGGGGCGGCACTGAAGCTTTCTTT.

The V gene is TRBV2, the J gene TRBJ2-1; maybe TRBD1 (5 bases). The CDR3 runs to 14 residues. Deletions cut 8 bases from V and 0 bases from J, with 11 bases between. Germline V gene data show CDR1 as SNHLY and CDR2 as FYNNEI. As DNA, the CDR3 is TGTGCCAGCCAGGGTAGGAGCTCCTACAATGAGCAGTTCTTC. Protein sequence: CASQGRSSYNEQFF.

This chain links TRBV5-1 with TRBJ2-5; 9 bases fit TRBD2. CDR1 and CDR2 from the germline V gene are SGHRS and YFSETQ. V shed 4 bases and J 6 bases; nucleotides not matched to a gene: 10. This CDR3 is 15 amino acids long. CDR3 residues: CASSGVFSGGKTQYF. DNA for the CDR3: TGCGCCAGCAGCGGAGTTTTTAGCGGGGGTAAGACCCAGTACTTC.

CDR3 sequence reads: CASSSQMNTEAFF. The CDR3 coding sequence is TGTGCCAGCAGCTCCCAAATGAACACTGAAGCTTTCTTT. J is TRBJ1-1 and V is TRBV7-9, with unresolved D. Germline CDR1 reads SEHNR; CDR2 reads FQNEAQ (reference sequence). Trimming took off 4 bases at V and 0 bases at J, with 6 bases between the two ends. This CDR3 is 13 amino acids long.

The chain is built from TRBV13 and TRBJ1-3; D is unresolved. Germline V gene sequence: CDR1 PRHDT, CDR2 FYEKMQ (reference sequence). V lost 5 bases and J lost 0, with 11 bases in between. This CDR3 comprises 15 residues. For the CDR3, the DNA is TGTGCCAGCAGCACCGGACCGAGCTCTGGAAACACCATATATTTT. Its translation: CASSTGPSSGNTIYF.

Concerning this clone: One junction end disagrees with the germline gene, perhaps due to a read error. V and J are TRBV27 and TRBJ1-1, with 7 bases that match TRBD1. The CDR3 is 12 amino acids. Germline V gives CDR1 MNHEY, CDR2 SMNVEV (reference sequence). The DNA of the CDR3 is TGTGCCAGCAGTACGGGACAGATGCGAAGAATCTTT. The encoded protein is CASSTGQMRRIF.

The chain is built from TRBV11-2 and TRBJ1-6; D gene unclear. The germline V gene has CDR1 SGHAT and CDR2 FQNNGV. This CDR3 spans 12 amino acids. Deletions cut 3 bases from V and 10 bases from J, with 7 bases between. This CDR3 reads CASSFLWSPLHF. For the CDR3, the DNA is TGTGCCAGCAGCTTTTTATGGTCACCCCTCCACTTT.

The chain is built from TRBV20-1 and TRBJ2-7; D remains unclear. This CDR3 has 11 residues. Germline V lookup: CDR1 DFQATT, CDR2 SNEGSKA (reference sequence). V lost 3 bases to trimming and J lost 3 bases, with 6 bases between them. CDR3 residues: CSARVDYEQYF. DNA for the CDR3: TGCAGTGCTAGGGTCGACTACGAGCAGTACTTC.

In its sample, this clone was seen once. The chain carries TRBV20-1 and TRBJ2-1, with D tentatively TRBD2 (5 bases). The CDR3 is 11 amino acids. Deletions cut 6 bases from V and 5 bases from J, with 8 bases between. CDR1 DFQATT and CDR2 SNEGSKA come from the germline V gene (reference sequence). CDR3 in amino acids: CSAGIDNEQFF. CDR3 DNA: TGCAGTGCCGGGATTGACAATGAGCAGTTCTTC.

J is TRBJ2-3 and V is TRBV20-1; 12 bases match TRBD2. From germline, CDR1 is DFQATT and CDR2 SNEGSKA (reference sequence). CDR3 length equals 11 residues. The V segment lost 5 bases and the J segment 14 bases; nucleotides outside the gene matches: 5. The CDR3 here is CSAPSGGVAYF. The CDR3 DNA reads as TGCAGTGCTCCTAGCGGGGGGGTCGCGTATTTT.

This clone was observed a handful of times. The chain employs TRBV5-4 and TRBJ1-1; D gene unclear. V was clipped by 1 base and J by 7 bases, with 8 bases between them. CDR1 is SGHNT and CDR2 is YYREEE in the germline V gene (reference sequence). The CDR3 is made up of 12 amino acids. The CDR3 coding sequence is TGTGCCAGCAGCTTGCGAGGAGGTGAAGCTTTCTTT. Translating gives CASSLRGGEAFF. The full variable domain, its missing parts supplied by reference TRBV5-4 and TRBJ1-1, is ETGVTQSPTHLIKTRGQQVTLRCSSQSGHNTVSWYQQALGQGPQFIFQYYREEENGRGNFPPRFSGLQFPNYSSELNVNALELDDSALYLCASSLRGGEAFFGQGTRLTVV.

This clone was seen once. The V and J genes are TRBV10-1 and TRBJ2-2; the D is unclear. CDR1 WNHNN and CDR2 SYGVQD come from the germline V gene (reference sequence). This CDR3 is 12 amino acids long. Trimming left V 8 bases short and J 5 bases short, with 9 bases between. The chain's CDR3 is CASLYRTGELFF. Here the CDR3 DNA reads TGCGCCAGCTTGTATAGAACCGGGGAGCTGTTTTTT.

This clone was seen only once. The chain employs TRBV7-2 and TRBJ2-5; D perhaps matches TRBD2 (6 bases). V gave up 1 base and J gave up 5 bases, with 11 bases separating them. This CDR3 comprises 14 residues. CDR1 is SGHTA and CDR2 is FQGNSA in the germline V gene. The CDR3 nucleotides read TGTGCCAGCAGCTTAGGTCCGCTAGCGGAGACCCAGTACTTC. Protein sequence: CASSLGPLAETQYF.

The gene calls are TRBV29-1 and TRBJ2-5; D gene uncertain. The V end lost 7 bases, the J end lost 1 base, and 16 bases lay between the germline ends. Per germline, CDR1 SQVTM and CDR2 ANQGSEA. This CDR3 is 14 amino acids long. CDR3 protein: CSASIGFLQETQYF. For the CDR3, the DNA is TGCAGCGCCTCTATTGGGTTTCTCCAAGAGACCCAGTACTTC.

This clone was counted once. The V gene is TRBV30, the J gene TRBJ1-4, with D hard to call. Germline lookup yields CDR1 GTSNPN and CDR2 SVGIG (reference sequence). V was clipped by 2 bases and J by 1 base, with 11 bases between them. The CDR3 extends over 15 amino acids. The CDR3 DNA is TGTGCCTGGAGTCTTCCATTTATAACTAATGAAAAACTGTTTTTT. It is translated as CAWSLPFITNEKLFF.

The rearrangement links TRBV12-5 to TRBJ1-6, with no clear D. Germline lookup yields CDR1 LGHNT and CDR2 FRNRAP. V shed 8 bases and J shed 5 bases, with 13 bases lying between them. The CDR3 runs 14 residues. Written as DNA, the CDR3 is TGTGCTAGTAGTTCGGACGGGAATAATTCACCCCTCCACTTT. Its protein is CASSSDGNNSPLHF.

This clone was observed a few times. The CDR3: CASSETSGRAINEQFF. Here the CDR3 DNA reads TGTGCCAGCAGTGAGACTAGCGGGAGGGCCATCAATGAGCAGTTCTTC. The chain joins TRBV6-4 to TRBJ2-1; 14 positions agree with TRBD2. J was trimmed by 6 bases and V by 3 bases; bases with no gene match: 4. The CDR3 consists of 16 residues. The germline V gene has CDR1 MRHNA and CDR2 SNTAGT.

The chain employs TRBV19 and TRBJ2-7, with D possibly matching TRBD2 (5 bases). Trimming shortened V by 5 bases and J by 2 bases, and 10 bases separated the two germline ends. Looked up from germline, CDR1 is LNHDA and CDR2 is SQIVND (reference sequence). The CDR3 extends over 13 amino acids. This chain's CDR3 is CASSPGSTYEQYF. The DNA of the CDR3 is TGTGCCAGTAGTCCGGGGTCCACCTACGAGCAGTACTTC.